A single sample gave rise to the 2 T cell receptor beta chains below, sequenced in a study of blood T cell repertoires in COVID-19. Here immunoSEQ multiplex PCR was the method, and the copy in TCRdb shows in-frame clones only, minus some. The repertoire holds approximately 360,000 clones, with about 89% as singletons. Sequencing input: PBMCs or T cells enriched from blood (not recorded which). These receptors all stem from a man aged 40-55 years in a cohort exposed to, infected with or recovered from COVID-19 (not recorded which).

The V call is TRBV7-9, the J call TRBJ1-6; TRBD1 aligns across 11 bases. The V segment lost 4 bases and the J segment 7 bases; nucleotides outside the gene matches: 0. The CDR3 contains 14 residues. Germline lookup yields CDR1 SEHNR and CDR2 FQNEAQ (reference sequence). The CDR3 protein is CASSWDRGNSPLHF. The CDR3, as DNA: TGTGCCAGCAGCTGGGACAGGGGGAATTCACCCCTCCACTTT.

The CDR3 loop is CASSWGTEGDTQYF. The CDR3 DNA reads TGCGCCAGCAGCTGGGGGACTGAGGGAGATACGCAGTATTTT. The gene calls are TRBV5-1 and TRBJ2-3, with a tentative D call TRBD2 (6 bases). CDR1 SGHRS and CDR2 YFSETQ come from the germline V gene. The CDR3 sequence is 14 residues long. Trimming left V 3 bases short and J 5 bases short, with 13 bases between. The whole variable domain, remainder taken from reference TRBV5-1 and TRBJ2-3, is KAGVTQTPRYLIKTRGQQVTLSCSPISGHRSVSWYQQTPGQGLQFLFEYFSETQRNKGNFPGRFSGRQFSNSRSEMNVSTLELGDSALYLCASSWGTEGDTQYFGPGTRLTVL.